These 26 T cell receptor beta chains were all obtained from the same sample, sequenced in a study of cytomegalovirus exposure and HLA in healthy donors. Researchers ran the PCR with 60 Vbeta and 13 Jbeta primers. Profiled with immunoSEQ multiplex PCR; TCRdb holds only in-frame clones, not every one. The sample shows about 200,000 clones, 85% of them seen only once. The material sequenced was PBMCs. The receptors come from a woman aged 50 to 60 in good health and CMV-seronegative.

The gene calls are TRBV19 and TRBJ2-2, with D maybe TRBD2 (6 bases). The V end was cut by 7 bases, the J end by 8 bases, with 20 bases between. The V gene's germline CDR1 is LNHDA and CDR2 SQIVND (reference sequence). This CDR3 has 15 residues. The CDR3 spells CASTRDFRKWGELFF. In DNA form, the CDR3 reads TGTGCCAGTACCAGGGACTTCCGGAAGTGGGGGGAGCTGTTTTTT.

The chain recombines TRBV27 with TRBJ1-1; the D is unclear. Germline lookup yields CDR1 MNHEY and CDR2 SMNVEV (reference sequence). Trimming shortened V by 6 bases and J by 0 bases, and 17 bases separated the two germline ends. The CDR3 is 16 amino acids. The DNA of the CDR3 is TGTGCCAGCAGAGCCGGGTCCCTCCTTTTGAACACTGAAGCTTTCTTT. Its translation: CASRAGSLLLNTEAFF.

This sequence joins TRBV6-5 and TRBJ2-1, with a possible D match to TRBD2 (5 bases). The germline CDR1 and CDR2 sequences are MNHEY and SVGAGI. Trimming cost V 10 bases and J 1 base, with 11 bases left between them. This CDR3 is 13 amino acids long. The CDR3 coding sequence is TGTGCCACCAGGAAGCGGTCCTACAATGAGCAGTTCTTC. Protein: CATRKRSYNEQFF.

This sequence joins TRBV4-2 and TRBJ2-6; no definite D call. The CDR3 loop spans 17 amino acids. Between the trimmed V and J ends, which lost 0 bases and 1 base, there was a span of 10 bases. Germline values: CDR1 LGHNA, CDR2 YNFKEQ. CDR3 nucleotide sequence: TGTGCCAGCAGCCAAGATTTCGGTGCTTCTGGGGCCAACGTCCTGACTTTC. Amino acid sequence: CASSQDFGASGANVLTF.

The rearrangement links TRBV27 to TRBJ1-1; maybe TRBD1 (6 bases). The CDR3 spans 15 residues. Per germline, CDR1 MNHEY and CDR2 SMNVEV (reference sequence). V was cut by 4 bases and J by 1 base, with 13 bases left in between. CDR3 coding DNA: TGTGCCAGCAGTTGGCGACAGGTCGGGAACACTGAAGCTTTCTTT. It codes for CASSWRQVGNTEAFF.

V gene TRBV12-2 combines with J gene TRBJ2-3; the table's D call, TRBD2, has no DNA check behind it. TRBV12-2 is deemed a pseudogene. This CDR3 comprises 16 residues. CDR3 sequence reads: CASRTRTSGREDTQYF. In DNA form, the CDR3 reads TGTGCAAGTCGCACTAGGACTAGCGGGAGGGAAGATACGCAGTATTTT.

V usage is TRBV28 and J usage is TRBJ1-5; D gene ambiguous. CDR1 MDHEN and CDR2 SYDVKM come from the germline V gene. The CDR3 contains 12 residues. V dropped 7 bases and J dropped 0 bases, with 4 bases sitting between them. CDR3 amino acids: CASTISNQPQHF. CDR3 DNA sequence: TGTGCCAGCACAATTAGCAATCAGCCCCAGCATTTT.

This clone occurred a few times. This chain links TRBV7-8 with TRBJ2-1, with 9 bases matching TRBD2. The V and J ends lost 5 bases and 0 bases, in that order; junction bases with no gene match: 8. Germline-derived CDR1 and CDR2 are SGHVS and FQNEAQ. CDR3 length: 17 amino acids. Written as DNA, the CDR3 is TGTGCCAGCAGCGCCTGGACTAGCGCGAGCTCCTACAATGAGCAGTTCTTC. Residues: CASSAWTSASSYNEQFF.

The rearrangement uses TRBV7-3 and TRBJ1-3; D is ambiguous. Trimming removed 2 bases at V and 1 base at J, with 9 bases between. Germline V gene lookup returns CDR1 SGHTA and CDR2 FQGTGA. CDR3 length: 15 residues. In DNA form, the CDR3 reads TGTGCCAGCAGCTTACAGGCGGGATCTGGAAACACCATATATTTT. It is translated as CASSLQAGSGNTIYF.

This clone has just a few counts. The rearrangement uses TRBV7-2 and TRBJ2-7; 11 nucleotides agree with TRBD2. Germline loops: CDR1 SGHTA, CDR2 FQGNSA. The CDR3 runs 16 residues. With 4 bases clipped from V and 4 bases from J, the junction kept 9 bases outside the gene matches. As DNA, the CDR3 is TGTGCCAGCAGCTGGTACCACACTAGCGGGAGTTACGAGCAGTACTTC. Translated: CASSWYHTSGSYEQYF.

The gene calls are TRBV6-1 and TRBJ1-5; D is unclear. Germline V lookup: CDR1 MNHNS, CDR2 SASEGT. This CDR3 contains 15 residues. V was pared by 0 bases and J by 4 bases, with 10 bases between. Here the CDR3 DNA reads TGTGCCAGCAGTGAAGCGCACGGAGGGAATCAGCCCCAGCATTTT. This encodes CASSEAHGGNQPQHF.

This chain joins TRBV28 and TRBJ2-3; 8 positions match TRBD2. CDR1 MDHEN and CDR2 SYDVKM come from the germline V gene. V was clipped by 2 bases and J by 1 base; unmatched bases: 2. The CDR3 is 15 residues long. The CDR3 is CASSLKAGGTDTQYF. CDR3 sequence (DNA): TGTGCCAGCAGTTTAAAAGCGGGAGGCACAGATACGCAGTATTTT.

The chain combines TRBV6-1 with TRBJ2-4; 11 bases align to TRBD1. CDR3 size: 15 residues. Germline values: CDR1 MNHNS, CDR2 SASEGT. V trimming: 6 bases; J trimming: 4 bases; junction bases outside the gene matches: 5. The CDR3 here is CASSPGTGGKNIQYF. CDR3 coding DNA: TGTGCCAGCAGCCCCGGGACAGGGGGGAAAAACATTCAGTACTTC.

The V gene is TRBV9, the J gene TRBJ2-6, with D tentatively TRBD2 (5 bases). The CDR3 is 15 residues long. With 1 base removed from V and 0 bases from J, the gap between germline ends came to 5 bases. Germline V gives CDR1 SGDLS, CDR2 YYNGEE. The CDR3, as DNA: TGTGCCAGCAGCGTACGGGGCTCTGGGGCCAACGTCCTGACTTTC. Translation gives CASSVRGSGANVLTF.

V is TRBV27 and J is TRBJ2-3, with 10 bases aligning to TRBD2. Trimming took 8 bases from V and 2 from J; bases not matched to a gene: 13. Germline CDR1 and CDR2: MNHEY and SMNVEV (reference sequence). The CDR3 loop spans 17 amino acids. The CDR3 is CASRRTSGYILTDTQYF. The CDR3 DNA reads as TGTGCCAGCCGCCGGACTAGCGGTTATATACTCACAGATACGCAGTATTTT.

The chain is built from TRBV9 and TRBJ2-7; possible D gene TRBD2, 5 bases. Germline V gene lookup returns CDR1 SGDLS and CDR2 YYNGEE. The CDR3 covers 12 residues. The V gene lost 3 bases and the J gene lost 7 bases, with 11 bases spanning the gap. CDR3 in amino acids: CASSGQRGEQYF. For the CDR3, the DNA is TGTGCCAGCAGCGGCCAGCGCGGGGAGCAGTACTTC.

The chain uses TRBV6-5 and TRBJ1-1; TRBD1 matches 7 bases. This CDR3 is built from 15 residues. Looked up from germline, CDR1 is MNHEY and CDR2 is SVGAGI. Unmatched junction bases numbered 3, after V lost 2 bases and J lost 0 bases. CDR3 loop: CASSYDRALNTEAFF. The CDR3, as DNA: TGTGCCAGCAGTTACGACAGGGCGTTGAACACTGAAGCTTTCTTT.

This chain joins TRBV28 and TRBJ2-3; 7 bases line up with TRBD2. The CDR3 spans 14 residues. Germline trimming cut 10 bases from V and 3 bases from J; bases unmatched to any gene: 10. Germline CDR1 MDHEN, CDR2 SYDVKM. In nucleotides, the CDR3 is TGTGCCACTTTGGTGGGAGGGCCGACAGATACGCAGTATTTT. Its translation is CATLVGGPTDTQYF. Full variable domain (outside the CDR3, taken from reference TRBV28 and TRBJ2-3): DVKVTQSSRYLVKRTGEKVFLECVQDMDHENMFWYRQDPGLGLRLIYFSYDVKMKEKGDIPEGYSVSREKKERFSLILESASTNQTSMYLCATLVGGPTDTQYFGPGTRLTVL.

This clone was found once. The chain uses TRBV18 and TRBJ2-1; possibly TRBD1 for D (6 bases). Per germline, CDR1 KGHSH and CDR2 LQKENI. The CDR3 covers 14 residues. Trimming shortened V by 3 bases and J by 7 bases, and 13 bases separated the two germline ends. The chain's CDR3 is CASSPSQGTNEQFF. CDR3 nucleotides: TGTGCCAGCTCACCGTCTCAGGGGACGAATGAGCAGTTCTTC.

The chain couples TRBV14 to TRBJ2-3; 11 bases line up with TRBD2. The CDR3 runs 15 residues. The germline CDR1 and CDR2 sequences are SGHDN and FVKESK. Trimming cost V 1 base and J 3 bases; bases outside gene matches: 0. The CDR3 nucleotides are TGTGCCAGCAGCCAAGGGACTAGCGGGACAGATACGCAGTATTTT. This gives the protein CASSQGTSGTDTQYF.

This chain links TRBV28 with TRBJ1-5, with 11 bases identical to TRBD1. Germline CDR1 is MDHEN and CDR2 is SYDVKM. The CDR3 has 18 amino acids. Trimming cost V 3 bases and J 0 bases; bases outside gene matches: 7. CDR3 sequence (DNA): TGTGCCAGCAGTTTCCGGACAGGGGGCCCTACTAGCAATCAGCCCCAGCATTTT. As protein: CASSFRTGGPTSNQPQHF.

The rearrangement joins TRBV28 to TRBJ2-5; D unresolved. The DNA matches TRBJ2-7 better at its end, which makes the J call doubtful. The CDR3 consists of 14 residues. Germline loops: CDR1 MDHEN, CDR2 SYDVKM. In DNA form, the CDR3 reads TGTGCCAGCAGGCCCTCTAGTTACCCCTACGAGCAGTACTTC. The encoded protein is CASRPSSYPYEQYF.

V gene TRBV7-3 combines with J gene TRBJ2-2, with 12 nucleotides matching TRBD2. Unmatched junction bases numbered 4, after V lost 5 bases and J lost 6 bases. CDR1 is SGHTA, CDR2 FQGTGA, per germline. The CDR3 contains 15 residues. The DNA for the CDR3 is TGTGCCAGCAGCCCGACTAGCGGGAGCGCCGGGGAGCTGTTTTTT. This gives the protein CASSPTSGSAGELFF.

V and J are TRBV7-9 and TRBJ2-7; tentative D call: TRBD1 (5 bases). The CDR3 extends over 17 amino acids. The V gene lost 1 base and the J gene lost 7 bases, with 23 bases spanning the gap. CDR1 is SEHNR, CDR2 FQNEAQ, per germline (reference sequence). This chain's CDR3 is CASSLVGWGQPMGEQYF. The CDR3 DNA sequence: TGTGCCAGCAGCTTAGTGGGTTGGGGCCAGCCGATGGGGGAGCAGTACTTC. The whole variable domain, filled in from reference TRBV7-9 and TRBJ2-7, reads DTGVSQNPRHKITKRGQNVTFRCDPISEHNRLYWYRQTLGQGPEFLTYFQNEAQLEKSRLLSDRFSAERPKGSFSTLEIQRTEQGDSAMYLCASSLVGWGQPMGEQYFGPGTRLTVT.

The V and J genes are TRBV7-6 and TRBJ2-7; 10 bases are shared with TRBD2. Per the germline V gene, CDR1 is SGHVS and CDR2 is FNYEAQ. V lost 5 bases, J lost 3 bases, and 7 bases stayed unmatched. The CDR3 spans 15 residues. The DNA for the CDR3 is TGTGCCAGCAGCGGAGGTATAGCGGGAGGCTACGAGCAGTACTTC. Its protein product is CASSGGIAGGYEQYF.

Worth noting for this clone: One end of the junction is discordant with germline, which a read error may explain. The chain carries TRBV20-1 and TRBJ2-7, with 7 positions matching TRBD1. The CDR3 spans 11 residues. Germline V lookup: CDR1 DFQATT, CDR2 SNEGSKA (reference sequence). CDR3: CSADPQGQLLF. Written as DNA, the CDR3 is TGCAGTGCCGACCCCCAGGGACAGTTGCTTTTT.